Shown below are 6 T cell receptor beta chains from a single sample sequenced in a study of blood T cell repertoires in COVID-19. The protocol was immunoSEQ multiplex PCR, while the TCRdb copy is restricted to in-frame clones and leaves out a portion. The sample consists of roughly 150,000 clones, roughly 88% of them appearing once. Sequencing was done on a sample of peripheral blood. The receptors come from a man younger than 35 with COVID-19, enrolled during active disease.

Comment on this clone: Compared with germline, one end of the junction differs, possibly owing to a read error. The rearrangement joins TRBV6-5 to TRBJ1-4, with D perhaps TRBD1 (5 bases). This CDR3 comprises 15 residues. Per germline, CDR1 MNHEY and CDR2 SVGAGI. The CDR3 is CASSYFVRSGGKLLF. The DNA for the CDR3 is TGTGCCAGCAGTTACTTCGTCCGTAGCGGGGGAAAACTGCTTTTT.

The V gene is TRBV19, the J gene TRBJ2-3; D possibly corresponds to TRBD1 (6 bases). CDR3 size: 15 residues. Looked up from germline, CDR1 is LNHDA and CDR2 is SQIVND (reference sequence). Trimming shortened V by 5 bases and J by 0 bases, and 12 bases separated the two germline ends. CDR3: CASSPAGASTDTQYF. The DNA for the CDR3 is TGTGCCAGTAGTCCCGCAGGGGCTAGCACAGATACGCAGTATTTT.

This clone showed up just once. This chain links TRBV12-3 or TRBV12-4 with TRBJ1-5; D call uncertain. Trimming pared 5 bases from V and 4 bases from J, leaving 6 bases between. This CDR3 comprises 12 residues. CDR3 sequence reads: CASSLANQPQHF. The CDR3 bases are TGTGCCAGCAGTCTTGCGAATCAGCCCCAGCATTTT.

The chain links TRBV24-1 to TRBJ2-1; 8 bases fit TRBD1. Germline V CDR1 and CDR2: KGHDR, SFDVKD. Trimming took 4 bases from V and 6 from J; bases not matched to a gene: 10. This CDR3 has 16 amino acids. The CDR3 protein is CATSDPDRERANEQFF. The CDR3 bases are TGTGCCACCAGTGACCCGGACAGGGAAAGGGCCAATGAGCAGTTCTTC.

The genes are TRBV29-1 and TRBJ2-3; the D gene is possibly TRBD1 (5 bases). With 0 bases removed from V and 1 base from J, the gap between germline ends came to 20 bases. Germline V gene sequence: CDR1 SQVTM, CDR2 ANQGSEA. The CDR3 covers 18 residues. As DNA, the CDR3 is TGCAGCGTTGAAGATTTAGAGGTTCTGGGGCCGGGCACAGATACGCAGTATTTT. Protein: CSVEDLEVLGPGTDTQYF.

The gene calls are TRBV5-3 and TRBJ1-5; the match to TRBD1 covers 12 bases. TRBV5-3 carries the ORF label, with uncertain function. J lost 3 bases, V lost 2 bases, and 15 bases had no gene match. The CDR3 has 20 residues. The DNA for the CDR3 is TGTGCCAGAAGCTTATTACAATCCCGGGACAGGGGGCGGTTCAATCAGCCCCAGCATTTT. Translated, it gives CARSLLQSRDRGRFNQPQHF.